This section outlines one T cell receptor beta chain sequence together with its context. This clonotype was seen only a few times. Its recognized antigen is unknown. No base quality values were provided; no much bigger clone lies one nucleotide off. Library prep was done by PCR. The instrument given in TCRdb is Illumina HiSeq 2500. TCR libraries were prepared with molecular barcoding, using unique molecular identifiers to normalize TCRbeta repertoire quantification. Using fastp trimming at Q25 and MiXCR clonotype assembly, TCRdb reanalyzed the public sequencing data and kept in-frame beta chains. Records with the same CDR3 protein are collapsed into one entry carrying the most frequent genes and DNA. The sample yields 140,000 or so distinct CDR3 sequences; roughly 9% were counted once. Together, the top ten hold 15% to 20% of the sample. The label giving this sample's treatment or condition can be read as: allogeneic hematopoietic cell transplantation with graft depleted of TCRalphabeta T cells and CD19 B cells. The transplant recipients were children given TCRalphabeta/CD19-depleted allogeneic hematopoietic cell grafts.

The sample comes from a study of T-cell reconstitution after alpha-beta-depleted transplantation in children (dated by TCRdb to the mid-2010s). Study-wide context: The study quantitatively tracked T-cell immune reconstitution after TCRalphabeta/CD19-depleted allogeneic hematopoietic cell transplantation in children using TCR repertoire profiling. Findings and caveats that apply to the study as a whole: In some patients, the high TCRbeta diversity seen at day 60 was put down to recipient T cells and intrathymic progenitors that had survived conditioning. Over subsequent months, a decline in hyperexpanded clone frequencies was noted, and after one year, T-cell counts and TCRbeta diversity were mostly ascribed to newly produced T cells. The apparently early alphabetaT-cell count recovery about two months after transplant was reportedly dependent on only several hundred rapidly expanded clones derived from non-depleted graft cells.

V loses 3 bases of germline sequence and J loses 3 bases, and the interval between the two ends is 8 bases. From cysteine to phenylalanine, the CDR3 is 13 amino acids long. The DNA shown is the 39-base CDR3, in frame from base 1. CDR1 LNHNV and CDR2 YYDKDF were looked up in the germline V gene (reference sequence). Sequenced material: PBMCs, mostly from graft donor cells, taken 180 days after TCRalphabeta/CD19-depleted stem cell transplant. The chain is made from TRBV15 and TRBJ1-2; TRBD1 could be the D gene, as 5 bases match. The TCR sequence derives from a female patient aged 2-15 years who had a stem cell transplant for congenital amegakaryocytic thrombocytopenia, so the T cells may come from the graft donor. In nucleotide form, the sequence is TGTGCCACCAGCAGCCAGGGCTACTATGGCTACACCTTC. It translates to CATSSQGYYGYTF.